The clone carrying this T cell receptor (beta chain) came up many times. Its antigen is not identified. This specimen belongs to a study of T-cell reconstitution after alpha-beta-depleted transplantation in children. The study, taken as a whole, reports: It was reported that alpha-beta T cells came from several hundred expanded graft clones (about two months after transplant). By one year post-transplant, T-cell counts and diversity largely arose from T cells that were newly produced. Day-60 TCRbeta diversity that was high in some patients was derived from surviving recipient T cells and thymic progenitors.

Germline V lookup: CDR1 MNHNS, CDR2 SASEGT. The CDR3 length is 14 residues. Trimming shortened V by 8 bases and J by 4 bases, and 14 bases separated the two germline ends. Construction of the TCRbeta library involved unique molecular identifiers. TCRdb re-derived calls from the PCR reads in MiXCR, one entry per CDR3 protein. The sample carries fewer than 350,000 distinct CDR3 sequences, 9.5% to 13% recorded once. The rearrangement uses TRBV6-1 and TRBJ1-4; TRBD1 might be the D (6 bases). This specimen was peripheral blood, taken 180 days after TCRalphabeta/CD19-depleted stem cell transplant. The source of this sequence is a male patient aged 2-10 years who had a stem cell transplant for chronic granulomatous disease, so the T cells may come from the graft donor. The CDR3 DNA sequence: TGTGCCAGCTTGCCCGGACAGTTTAATGAAAAACTGTTTTTT. Its translation is CASLPGQFNEKLFF.